Listed below are T cell receptor beta chains from one sample, sequenced in a study of PD-1 blockade in mismatch repair-deficient tumors. Assay used: immunoSEQ multiplex PCR; TCRdb lists only in-frame clones, some missing. Seen here are some 120,000 clones, approximately 86% observed once, and the top ten hold about 14%. This material consisted of peripheral blood, taken 44 weeks after starting pembrolizumab. The origin of the receptors is an adult with mismatch repair-deficient cancer. CDR3s include the opening cysteine and the closing phenylalanine or tryptophan. The D gene is left open where the match is weak. Not every row has a clone size; where given, it reads once, few, many or a size class.

D gene,clone size,J gene,V gene,CDR3 DNA,CDR3 protein
NA,NA,TRBJ2-7,TRBV5-1,TGCGCCAGCAGCTTGGGGGGCGGGACCCGATCGTTCCGCGAGCAGTACTTC,CASSLGGGTRSFREQYF
TRBD1,few,TRBJ2-7,TRBV6-5,TGTGCCAGCAGTGGGACAGGGAAGGGCGAGCAGTACTTC,CASSGTGKGEQYF
NA,few,TRBJ2-1,TRBV11-1,TGTGCCAGCAGCTTTCCGGGAGCCAATGAGCAGTTCTTC,CASSFPGANEQFF
NA,once,TRBJ2-6,TRBV7-9,TGTGCCAGCAGCCCCACTTCTGGGGCCAACGTCCTGACTTTC,CASSPTSGANVLTF
NA,NA,TRBJ2-3,TRBV7-9,TGTGCCAGCAGCTCTATTTTTAGCACAGATACGCAGTATTTT,CASSSIFSTDTQYF
TRBD1,NA,TRBJ2-1,TRBV7-9,TGTGCCAGCACCTCCGGGACAGGGGGTACTAGCTCCTACAATGAGCAGTTCTTC,CASTSGTGGTSSYNEQFF
NA,once,TRBJ1-1,TRBV6-5,TGTGCCAGCAGTTACTCGACGGTGGGGACTGAAGCTTTCTTT,CASSYSTVGTEAFF
NA,NA,TRBJ1-4,TRBV2,TGTGCCACCCTGCGGACGGTTAATGAAAAACTGTTTTTT,CATLRTVNEKLFF
TRBD2,NA,TRBJ2-7,TRBV5-1,TGCGCCAGCAGGTTAACCGGGACTAGCGGGAGGGCCTACGAGCAGTACTTC,CASRLTGTSGRAYEQYF
NA,NA,TRBJ2-5,TRBV6-1,TGTGCCAGCAGTGAATTAGGACAAGTAGAAGAGACCCAGTACTTC,CASSELGQVEETQYF
NA,few,TRBJ1-2,TRBV30,TGTGCCTGGACCCAGGGGCGGGGTGGCTACACCTTC,CAWTQGRGGYTF
TRBD1,NA,TRBJ1-1,TRBV6-5,TGTGCCAGCAGCAGGGGGGTAGACACTGAAGCTTTCTTT,CASSRGVDTEAFF
TRBD1,once,TRBJ2-7,TRBV5-1,TGCGCCAGCAGCATCGACCTCGGGACAGGCTACGAGCAGTACTTC,CASSIDLGTGYEQYF
TRBD1,NA,TRBJ1-2,TRBV6-1,TGTGCCAGCAGTAGACAGGGAAACTATGGCTACACCTTC,CASSRQGNYGYTF
TRBD1,NA,TRBJ1-1,TRBV5-4,TGTGCCAGCAGCAACAGGGGGCTGAACACTGAAGCTTTCTTT,CASSNRGLNTEAFF
NA,few,TRBJ2-6,TRBV15,TGTGCCACCAGCAGGTCCGGGACGAAGGCCTACTCTGGGGCCAACGTCCTGACTTTC,CATSRSGTKAYSGANVLTF
TRBD2,NA,TRBJ2-7,TRBV4-2,TGTGCCAGCAGCCAAGAAGGACTAGCGGGAGCTTTCACGAACGAGCAGTACTTC,CASSQEGLAGAFTNEQYF
NA,NA,TRBJ2-7,TRBV6-5,TGTGCCAGCAGTTACTCCGGACAGAACTACGAGCAGTACTTC,CASSYSGQNYEQYF
NA,NA,TRBJ1-1,TRBV13,TGTGCCAGCAGCTCCGGGCCGGACACTGAAGCTTTCTTT,CASSSGPDTEAFF
TRBD1,NA,TRBJ2-1,TRBV18,TGTGCCAGCTCACTAACCGGGACAGGGGACAATGAGCAGTTCTTC,CASSLTGTGDNEQFF
NA,NA,TRBJ1-5,TRBV6-6,TGTGCCAGCAGTAGGCGGGGGTCCAATCAGCCCCAGCATTTT,CASSRRGSNQPQHF
TRBD2,NA,TRBJ2-7,TRBV6-5,TGTGCCAGCAGGGGGCAACTAGCGATCTACGAGCAGTACTTC,CASRGQLAIYEQYF
NA,NA,TRBJ2-2,TRBV6-6,TGTGCCAGCGGGAAGTTCACCGGGGAGCTGTTTTTT,CASGKFTGELFF
TRBD1,NA,TRBJ2-7,TRBV10-3,TGTGCCATCAGTGAGGAACCGGGACAGATCTACGAGCAGTACTTC,CAISEEPGQIYEQYF
NA,NA,TRBJ2-4,TRBV7-9,TGTGCCAGCAGCCTTAGCGGAGGGCTAGCCAAAAACATTCAGTACTTC,CASSLSGGLAKNIQYF
NA,NA,TRBJ1-2,TRBV6-5,TGTGCCAGCACCAGGGTATATGGCTACACCTTC,CASTRVYGYTF
NA,once,TRBJ2-7,TRBV5-6,TGTGCCAGCAGCTCCCTGGGTGGGGGCGCAACTTGGCGAGCCTACGAGCAGTACTTC,CASSSLGGGATWRAYEQYF
TRBD2,few,TRBJ2-1,TRBV11-3,TGTGCCAGCAGCCAGGGACTACACTCCTACAATGAGCAGTTCTTC,CASSQGLHSYNEQFF
NA,NA,TRBJ2-5,TRBV10-3,TGTGCCATCAGTGAGGGGGGACAACCGGTCCAGGGGGGAGAGACCCAGTACTTC,CAISEGGQPVQGGETQYF
NA,NA,TRBJ2-1,TRBV11-3,TGTGCCAGCAGCTCCAGGGAGTCCCTCTACAATGAGCAGTTCTTC,CASSSRESLYNEQFF
TRBD2,medium-sized,TRBJ2-3,TRBV6-1,TGTGCCAGCAGTGGACTAGCGGGAGGGCCAGATACGCAGTATTTT,CASSGLAGGPDTQYF
TRBD2,NA,TRBJ2-1,TRBV9,TGTGCCAGCAGCGGGCCGATAGCGGGACGCTCCTACAATGAGCAGTTCTTC,CASSGPIAGRSYNEQFF
TRBD2,once,TRBJ2-1,TRBV7-9,TGTGCCAGCAGCTTACGGAGCGGGAGAAGCAACGAGCAGTTCTTC,CASSLRSGRSNEQFF
TRBD2,NA,TRBJ2-1,TRBV4-3,TGCGCCAGCAGCCAAGGAGGGAGGGTATACAATGAGCAGTTCTTC,CASSQGGRVYNEQFF
NA,few,TRBJ2-7,TRBV6-5,TGTGCCAGCAGCCTCAGACGGTTCCACGAGCAGTACTTC,CASSLRRFHEQYF
NA,NA,TRBJ1-3,TRBV21-1,TGTGCCAGCAGCAAAGAAGAGAACAGCTCCTCTGGAAACACCATATATTTT,CASSKEENSSSGNTIYF
NA,NA,TRBJ2-7,TRBV5-4,TGTGCCAGCAGCCCCCCCTTGGCGGACGAGCAGTACTTC,CASSPPLADEQYF
NA,once,TRBJ2-1,TRBV7-9,TGTGCCAGCAGCTCTAAGGAGTCCTTTTCCTCCTACAATGAGCAGTTCTTC,CASSSKESFSSYNEQFF
NA,NA,TRBJ1-2,TRBV5-4,TGTGCCAGCAGGATAAGACAGTACGGCTACACCTTC,CASRIRQYGYTF
NA,NA,TRBJ1-2,TRBV12-5,TGTGCTAGTGGTTCGGACTTAATCGCACAGAAAAATTATGGCTACACCTTC,CASGSDLIAQKNYGYTF
NA,NA,TRBJ2-3,TRBV18,TGTGCCAGCTCCCCCGGGGGAGTGCGGCCAGATACGCAGTATTTT,CASSPGGVRPDTQYF
NA,NA,TRBJ2-3,TRBV29-1,TGCAGCGTTGAACCACTAGGCTGGAGCACAGATACGCAGTATTTT,CSVEPLGWSTDTQYF
NA,NA,TRBJ1-5,TRBV5-1,TGCGCCAGCAGCTTGGCCGGCAGCTATAGCAATCAGCCCCAGCATTTT,CASSLAGSYSNQPQHF
TRBD1,NA,TRBJ2-7,TRBV10-3,TGTGCCATCAGTGAAACGGGACAGGGTGTGACTACCAACCCCTCCTACGAGCAGTACTTC,CAISETGQGVTTNPSYEQYF
NA,NA,TRBJ2-7,TRBV18,TGTGCCAGCTCACCACCCCGGAACGAGCAGTACTTC,CASSPPRNEQYF
TRBD2,NA,TRBJ2-1,TRBV10-3,TGTGCCATCAGTCCAATTGGGACTAGCGGTACTAATAGCTCCTACAATGAGCAGTTCTTC,CAISPIGTSGTNSSYNEQFF
NA,NA,TRBJ2-7,TRBV13,TGTGCCAGCAGCTTCCGGGCGGACGGGGGCAGCTACGAGCAGTACTTC,CASSFRADGGSYEQYF
NA,NA,TRBJ1-1,TRBV5-1,TGCGCCAGCAGCTTGGTCGCGATGAACACTGAAGCTTTCTTT,CASSLVAMNTEAFF
TRBD1,NA,TRBJ1-4,TRBV5-1,TGCGCCAGCAGCCCCGACAGGGGGCGAGGTGAAAAACTGTTTTTT,CASSPDRGRGEKLFF
NA,NA,TRBJ2-1,TRBV4-1,TGCGCCAGCGGCGCTTCCGGGACTTCGAACAATGAGCAGTTCTTC,CASGASGTSNNEQFF
NA,NA,TRBJ2-3,TRBV7-9,TGTGCCAGCAGCTTAGTAGACGGTGGCACAGATACGCAGTATTTT,CASSLVDGGTDTQYF
TRBD2,NA,TRBJ2-1,TRBV7-6,TGTGCCAGCAGCCCCCTAGCGGGAGGTCCCGACAATGAGCAGTTCTTC,CASSPLAGGPDNEQFF
NA,once,TRBJ2-6,TRBV10-3,TGTGCCATCAGTGATCTGGACGGCAGCTCTGGGGCCAACGTCCTGACTTTC,CAISDLDGSSGANVLTF
NA,few,TRBJ2-1,TRBV12-5,TGTGCTAGTGGTTTAAGCGGCTACAATGAGCAGTTCTTC,CASGLSGYNEQFF
TRBD1,NA,TRBJ2-5,TRBV29-1,TGCAGCGCGACCGGGACAGTACAAGAGACCCAGTACTTC,CSATGTVQETQYF